This TCR beta chain was captured in a study of cytomegalovirus exposure and HLA in healthy donors. Overall study results and limits: From TCR beta sequences, most subjects' HLA-A and HLA-B alleles were reportedly predicted accurately. The number of N-insertions in an Asian-associated ancestry cluster was reportedly below the roughly 620-donor mean in a later analysis.

V lost 0 bases and J 2 bases, leaving 6 bases between the germline ends. CDR1 is SGHRS and CDR2 is YFSETQ in the germline V gene. The CDR3 is 15 amino acids. Concerning this clone itself: Antigen unknown.

The study ran its PCR with 60 Vbeta and 13 Jbeta primers. This table comes from immunoSEQ multiplex PCR, and its TCRdb copy is limited to in-frame clones, with some not included. There are some 140,000 clones in the sample; more than 70% occur only once, and 1% to 1.5% lies in the top ten. This TCR was sampled from a male donor in good health and CMV-seropositive. Sequences were obtained from PBMCs. V and J are TRBV5-1 and TRBJ2-6; D ambiguous. This chain's CDR3 is CASSLDTAGANVLTF. CDR3 DNA sequence: TGCGCCAGCAGCTTGGATACTGCTGGGGCCAACGTCCTGACTTTC.